Listed below are T cell receptor beta chains from one sample, sequenced in a study of T-cell reconstitution after alpha-beta-depleted transplantation in children. A single record per CDR3 protein comes from TCRdb applying MiXCR to the PCR reads. The repertoire holds 800,000 to 1,000,000 distinct CDR3 sequences, with about 29% as singletons. The sample consisted of PBMCs, mostly from graft donor cells, taken 360 days after TCRalphabeta/CD19-depleted stem cell transplant. These TCRs come from a boy in the first two years of life who had a stem cell transplant for SCID, so the T cells may come from the graft donor. Each CDR3 is given with its conserved first and last residue. A D gene is named only where the DNA matches it firmly. Size values are once, few and many counts, or a class for expanded clones, and some rows have none.

j_call d_call v_call clone_size cdr3_nt cdr3_aa
TRBJ2-2 - TRBV9 - TGTGCCAGAGGGAACACCGGGGAGCTGTTTTTT CARGNTGELFF
TRBJ2-4 TRBD1 TRBV15 few TGTGCCACCAGCACAGACTGGGACAGGGGGTACATAGCCAAAAACATTCAGTACTTC CATSTDWDRGYIAKNIQYF
TRBJ1-2 - TRBV29-1 - TGCAGCGTTAAGACCACGACATCTTCCTATGGCTACACCTTC CSVKTTTSSYGYTF
TRBJ1-5 - TRBV20-1 few TGCAGTGCTAGAGATTTGAACTCTCTCAAGCCCCAGCATTTT CSARDLNSLKPQHF
TRBJ2-2 TRBD1 TRBV11-2 few TGTGCCAGCAGCTTAGATCCCTGGCAGGGGGACGCCGGGGAGCTGTTTTTT CASSLDPWQGDAGELFF
TRBJ2-5 - TRBV5-6 - TGTGCCAGCAGCTTGGTGGCTCAGTTTACGGAGACCCAGTACTTC CASSLVAQFTETQYF
TRBJ2-7 - TRBV5-1 - TGCGCCAGCAGCTTGACAGACCCTGGCGAGCAGTACTTC CASSLTDPGEQYF
TRBJ2-4 - TRBV7-2 - TGTGCCAGCAGCTTATACTGGGAACTTAAAAACATTCAGTACTTC CASSLYWELKNIQYF
TRBJ2-3 - TRBV5-1 - TGCGCCAGCAGTCTCAAGGGGGTCCCCACAGATACGCAGTATTTT CASSLKGVPTDTQYF
TRBJ2-5 TRBD1 TRBV10-2 few TGCGCCAGCAGCGAAGGCCACAGGGGGCGGCAAGAGACCCAGTACTTC CASSEGHRGRQETQYF
TRBJ2-7 - TRBV6-2/TRBV6-3 - TGTGCCAGCATCGGGCCTCCTAACGAGCAGTACTTC CASIGPPNEQYF
TRBJ1-1 - TRBV11-2 once TGTGCCAGCAGCCCCTCCGGAAGAGGGGGGAACACTGAAGCTTTCTTT CASSPSGRGGNTEAFF
TRBJ2-1 - TRBV19 - TGTGCCAGTAGTATCGAGGTATCGAATGAGCAGTTCTTC CASSIEVSNEQFF
TRBJ2-5 TRBD2 TRBV29-1 many TGCAGCGTTACTAGCGGGGGACAAGAGACCCAGTACTTC CSVTSGGQETQYF
TRBJ2-2 - TRBV9 few TGTGCCAGCAGCGTAGGCAGGGGTCGGAACACCGGGGAGCTGTTTTTT CASSVGRGRNTGELFF
TRBJ2-7 - TRBV12-3/TRBV12-4 many TGTGCCAGCAGTCCCCAGGGCGGCGAGCAGTACTTC CASSPQGGEQYF
TRBJ1-5 TRBD1 TRBV7-2 - TGTGCCAGCAGCCAAAGGACAGGGAGAAGCAATCAGCCCCAGCATTTT CASSQRTGRSNQPQHF
TRBJ2-2 - TRBV7-8 - TGTGCCAGCAGCTTAGACCACAGGGAGTCCGGGGAGCTGTTTTTT CASSLDHRESGELFF
TRBJ2-7 - TRBV6-1 - TGTGCCAGCAGCCCTAAAATCTTGGGGTCCTACGAGCAGTACTTC CASSPKILGSYEQYF
TRBJ2-1 TRBD2 TRBV29-1 - TGCAGCGTTAGGACTAGCGGGGATGACGGTGAGCAGTTCTTC CSVRTSGDDGEQFF
TRBJ2-5 - TRBV9 - TGTGCCAGCAGCGTAGGCTGGGGCAGGGGCCAAGAGACCCAGTACTTC CASSVGWGRGQETQYF
TRBJ1-6 - TRBV25-1 - TGTGCCAGCAGTGATCAGTTATATAATTCACCCCTCCACTTT CASSDQLYNSPLHF
TRBJ2-7 - TRBV20-1 - TGCAGTGCTAGCGGGGCGGTCTACGAGCAGTACTTC CSASGAVYEQYF
TRBJ1-1 - TRBV29-1 - TGCAGCGTTTGGGGGATGGACACTGAAGCTTTCTTT CSVWGMDTEAFF
TRBJ1-1 - TRBV20-1 - TGCAGTGCCATTACAGGGAAGGGTAGAGCTTTCTTT CSAITGKGRAFF